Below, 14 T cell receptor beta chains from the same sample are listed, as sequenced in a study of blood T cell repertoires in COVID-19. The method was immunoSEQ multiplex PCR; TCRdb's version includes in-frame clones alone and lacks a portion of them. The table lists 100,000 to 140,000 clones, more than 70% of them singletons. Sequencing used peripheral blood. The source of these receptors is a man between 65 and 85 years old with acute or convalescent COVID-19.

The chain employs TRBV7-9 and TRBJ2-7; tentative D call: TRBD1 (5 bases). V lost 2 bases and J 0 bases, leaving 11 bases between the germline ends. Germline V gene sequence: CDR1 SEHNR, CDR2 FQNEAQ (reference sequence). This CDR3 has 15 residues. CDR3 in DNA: TGTGCCAGCAGCTTAATGACAGAGAGCTCCTACGAGCAGTACTTC. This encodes CASSLMTESSYEQYF.

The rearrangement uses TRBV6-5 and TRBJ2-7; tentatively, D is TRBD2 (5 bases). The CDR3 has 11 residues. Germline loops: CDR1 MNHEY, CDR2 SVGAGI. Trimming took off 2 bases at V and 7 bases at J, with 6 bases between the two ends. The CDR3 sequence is CASSYRREQYF. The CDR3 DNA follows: TGTGCCAGCAGTTACCGGAGGGAGCAGTACTTC.

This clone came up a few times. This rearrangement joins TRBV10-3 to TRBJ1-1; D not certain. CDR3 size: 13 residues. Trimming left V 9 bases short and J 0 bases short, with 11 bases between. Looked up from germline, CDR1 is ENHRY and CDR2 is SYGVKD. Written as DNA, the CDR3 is TGTGCCATTTCAGAAATCATGAACACTGAAGCTTTCTTT. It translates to CAISEIMNTEAFF.

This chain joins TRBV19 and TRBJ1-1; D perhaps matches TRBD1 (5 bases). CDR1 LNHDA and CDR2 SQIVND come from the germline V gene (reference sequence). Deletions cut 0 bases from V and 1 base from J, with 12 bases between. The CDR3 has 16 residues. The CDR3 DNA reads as TGTGCCAGTAGTATAGATGGGGCTACAAGGAACACTGAAGCTTTCTTT. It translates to CASSIDGATRNTEAFF.

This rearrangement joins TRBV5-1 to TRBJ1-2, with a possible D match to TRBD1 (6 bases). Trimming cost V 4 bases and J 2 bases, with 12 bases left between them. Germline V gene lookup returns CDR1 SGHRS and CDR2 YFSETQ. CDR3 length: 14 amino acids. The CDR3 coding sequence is TGCGCCAGCAGCCGGCCTACAGGGAACTATGGCTACACCTTC. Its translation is CASSRPTGNYGYTF.

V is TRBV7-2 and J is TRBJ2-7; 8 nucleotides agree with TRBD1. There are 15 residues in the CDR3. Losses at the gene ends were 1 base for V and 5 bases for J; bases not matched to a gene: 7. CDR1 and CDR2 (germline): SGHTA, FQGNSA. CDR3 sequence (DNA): TGTGCCAGCAGCTTAGGCAGGGGGCTCAGCGACGAGCAGTACTTC. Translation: CASSLGRGLSDEQYF.

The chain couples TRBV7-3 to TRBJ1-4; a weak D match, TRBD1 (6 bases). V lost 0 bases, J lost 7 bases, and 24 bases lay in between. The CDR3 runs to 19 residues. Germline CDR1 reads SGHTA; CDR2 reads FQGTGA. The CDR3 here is CASSLTSDSIRVSREKLFF. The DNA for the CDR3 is TGTGCCAGCAGCTTAACATCGGACAGTATTCGGGTCTCGCGTGAAAAACTGTTTTTT.

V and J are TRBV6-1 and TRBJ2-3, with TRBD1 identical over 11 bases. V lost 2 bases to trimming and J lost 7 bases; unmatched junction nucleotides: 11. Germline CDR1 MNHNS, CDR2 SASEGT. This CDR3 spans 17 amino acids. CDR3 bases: TGTGCCAGCAGTGAAAATCTGGACAGGGGGCGCGGGCATACGCAGTATTTT. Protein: CASSENLDRGRGHTQYF.

CDR3 bases: TGTGCCAGCTCCGAGGACAGGGGGGCCAATGAGCAGTTCTTC. It specifies CASSEDRGANEQFF. The chain links TRBV7-9 to TRBJ2-1; 10 bases agree with TRBD1. The germline V gene encodes CDR1 SEHNR and CDR2 FQNEAQ (reference sequence). Trimming at V came to 8 bases and at J to 6 bases, leaving 7 bases not matched to a gene. The CDR3 has 14 residues. Complete variable domain (other parts from reference TRBV7-9 and TRBJ2-1): DTGVSQNPRHKITKRGQNVTFRCDPISEHNRLYWYRQTLGQGPEFLTYFQNEAQLEKSRLLSDRFSAERPKGSFSTLEIQRTEQGDSAMYLCASSEDRGANEQFFGPGTRLTVL.

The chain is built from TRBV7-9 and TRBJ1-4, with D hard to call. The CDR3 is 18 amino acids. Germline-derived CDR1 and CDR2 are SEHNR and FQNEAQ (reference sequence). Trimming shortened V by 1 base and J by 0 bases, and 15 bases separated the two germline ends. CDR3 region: CASSLGPGETTTNEKLFF. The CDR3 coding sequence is TGTGCCAGCAGCTTAGGGCCCGGGGAAACTACAACTAATGAAAAACTGTTTTTT.

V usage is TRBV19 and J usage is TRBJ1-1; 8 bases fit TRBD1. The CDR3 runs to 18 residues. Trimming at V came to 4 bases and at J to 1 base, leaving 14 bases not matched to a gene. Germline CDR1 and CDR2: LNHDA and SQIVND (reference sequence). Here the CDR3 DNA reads TGTGCCAGTAGTACCACGAGACAGGGGACACCTAAGAACACTGAAGCTTTCTTT. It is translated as CASSTTRQGTPKNTEAFF.

CDR3 sequence: CASSPTDRGAYEQYF. In DNA form, the CDR3 reads TGTGCCAGCAGCCCTACCGACAGGGGGGCCTACGAGCAGTACTTC. The gene calls are TRBV27 and TRBJ2-7; 9 nucleotides align to TRBD1. CDR3 length: 15 residues. The germline V gene encodes CDR1 MNHEY and CDR2 SMNVEV (reference sequence). The V and J ends lost 6 bases and 2 bases, in that order; junction bases with no gene match: 8.

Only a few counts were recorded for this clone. For the CDR3, the DNA is TGTGCCAGTTCCGTATTAGCCGGACAGGGAATTTCACCCCTCCACTTT. Its translation: CASSVLAGQGISPLHF. This chain connects TRBV19 to TRBJ1-6; 8 bases are shared with TRBD1. This CDR3 comprises 16 residues. V was pared by 8 bases and J by 9 bases, with 15 bases of the junction left unmatched. The germline V gene encodes CDR1 LNHDA and CDR2 SQIVND (reference sequence).

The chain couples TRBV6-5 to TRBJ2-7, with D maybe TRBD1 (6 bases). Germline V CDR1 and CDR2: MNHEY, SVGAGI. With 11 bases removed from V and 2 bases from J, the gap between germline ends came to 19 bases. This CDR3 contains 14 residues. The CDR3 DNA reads TGTGCCGTTAGGGGGTCAGGGACCGCCTACGAGCAGTACTTC. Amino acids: CAVRGSGTAYEQYF.